This T cell receptor (beta chain) emerged from a study of lymphopenia after photon versus proton radiotherapy. The repertoire was sequenced with immunoSEQ multiplex PCR; TCRdb's copy has only in-frame clones and lacks some. This sample has 25,000 to 30,000 clones, with around nine tenths found just once. The CDR3 covers 15 residues. Germline CDR1 reads MNHEY; CDR2 reads SVGAGI. With 2 bases clipped from V and 1 base from J, the junction kept 4 bases outside the gene matches. The chain combines TRBV6-5 with TRBJ1-1; 7 bases agree with TRBD1. The receptor was isolated from an older woman with cholangiocarcinoma. Some clones in this sample may be carry-over from other donors' samples. Sequences were derived from peripheral blood, sampled from a patient treated with proton-based radiotherapy. The CDR3 reads CASSYLDRENTEAFF. The CDR3 nucleotides read TGTGCCAGCAGTTACCTAGACAGGGAGAACACTGAAGCTTTCTTT.